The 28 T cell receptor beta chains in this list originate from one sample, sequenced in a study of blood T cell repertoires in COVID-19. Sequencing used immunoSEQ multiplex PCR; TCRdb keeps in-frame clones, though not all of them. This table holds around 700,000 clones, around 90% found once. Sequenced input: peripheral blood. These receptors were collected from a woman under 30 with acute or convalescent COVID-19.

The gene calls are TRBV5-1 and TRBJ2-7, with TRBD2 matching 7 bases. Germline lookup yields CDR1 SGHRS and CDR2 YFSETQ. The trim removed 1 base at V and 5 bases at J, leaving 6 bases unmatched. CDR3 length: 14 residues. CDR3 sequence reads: CASSLLGRGHEQYF. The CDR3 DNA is TGCGCCAGCAGCTTGCTGGGGAGGGGACACGAGCAGTACTTC.

CDR3 sequence reads: CASSGTGWTDTQYF. CDR3 in DNA: TGTGCCAGTAGTGGGACAGGGTGGACAGATACGCAGTATTTT. The chain carries TRBV19 and TRBJ2-3; 9 positions match TRBD1. V dropped 5 bases and J dropped 3; count of bases not matched to a gene: 3. There are 14 residues in the CDR3. Germline values: CDR1 LNHDA, CDR2 SQIVND (reference sequence). The variable domain in full, with the rest retrieved from reference TRBV19 and TRBJ2-3, is DGGITQSPKYLFRKEGQNVTLSCEQNLNHDAMYWYRQDPGQGLRLIYYSQIVNDFQKGDIAEGYSVSREKKESFPLTVTSAQKNPTAFYLCASSGTGWTDTQYFGPGTRLTVL.

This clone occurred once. CDR3 nucleotides: TGTGCCAGCAGTCCCGACCGGACAGGGAGTTCACCCCTCCACTTT. Its translation is CASSPDRTGSSPLHF. This chain uses TRBV6-5 with TRBJ1-6; TRBD1 matches at 8 bases. There are 15 residues in the CDR3. Per the germline V gene, CDR1 is MNHEY and CDR2 is SVGAGI. V gave up 5 bases and J gave up 9 bases; unmatched junction bases: 9.

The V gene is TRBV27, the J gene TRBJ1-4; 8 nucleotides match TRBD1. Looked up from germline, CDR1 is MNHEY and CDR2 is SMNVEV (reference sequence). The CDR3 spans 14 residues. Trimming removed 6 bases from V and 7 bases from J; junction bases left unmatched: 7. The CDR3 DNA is TGTGCCAGCAGCTTGGACAGGGACGGTGAAAAACTGTTTTTT. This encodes CASSLDRDGEKLFF.

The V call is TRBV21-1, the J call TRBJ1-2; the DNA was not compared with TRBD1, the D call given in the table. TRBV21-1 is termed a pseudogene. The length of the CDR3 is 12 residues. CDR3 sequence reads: CASSKARDGYTF. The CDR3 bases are TGTGCCAGCAGCAAAGCCAGGGATGGCTACACCTTC.

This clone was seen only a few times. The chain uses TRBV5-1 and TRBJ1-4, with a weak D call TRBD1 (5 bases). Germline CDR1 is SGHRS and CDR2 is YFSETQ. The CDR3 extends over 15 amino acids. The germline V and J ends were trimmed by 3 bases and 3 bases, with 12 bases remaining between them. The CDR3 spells CASSSRGSANEKLFF. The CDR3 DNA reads TGCGCCAGCAGCTCCCGGGGGAGCGCTAATGAAAAACTGTTTTTT. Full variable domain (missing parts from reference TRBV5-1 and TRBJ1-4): KAGVTQTPRYLIKTRGQQVTLSCSPISGHRSVSWYQQTPGQGLQFLFEYFSETQRNKGNFPGRFSGRQFSNSRSEMNVSTLELGDSALYLCASSSRGSANEKLFFGSGTQLSVL.

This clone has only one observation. The CDR3 nucleotides are TGCGCCAGCAGCTCGCCCAAAGGTCCAGGCCCAACTAATGAAAAACTGTTTTTT. As protein: CASSSPKGPGPTNEKLFF. J is TRBJ1-4 and V is TRBV5-1, with D uncertain. In germline, CDR1 is SGHRS, CDR2 YFSETQ. The CDR3 covers 18 residues. V was trimmed by 3 bases and J by 0 bases, leaving 18 bases between them.

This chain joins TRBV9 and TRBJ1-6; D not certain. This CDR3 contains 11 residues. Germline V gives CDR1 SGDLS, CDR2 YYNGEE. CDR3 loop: CPRLSNSPLHF. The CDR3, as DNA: TGTCCTAGGCTTTCGAATTCACCCCTCCACTTT.

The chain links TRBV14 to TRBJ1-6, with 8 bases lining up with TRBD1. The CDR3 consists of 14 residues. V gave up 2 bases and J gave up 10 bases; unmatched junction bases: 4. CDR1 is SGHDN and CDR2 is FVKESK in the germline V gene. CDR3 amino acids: CASSQQGANSPLHF. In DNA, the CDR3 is TGTGCCAGCAGCCAACAGGGGGCTAACTCACCCCTCCACTTT.

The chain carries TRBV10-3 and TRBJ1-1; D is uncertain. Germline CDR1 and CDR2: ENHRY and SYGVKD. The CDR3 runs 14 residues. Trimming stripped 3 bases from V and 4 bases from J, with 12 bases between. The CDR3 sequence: CAISDRIEGTEAFF. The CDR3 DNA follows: TGTGCCATCAGTGATCGAATAGAGGGCACTGAAGCTTTCTTT.

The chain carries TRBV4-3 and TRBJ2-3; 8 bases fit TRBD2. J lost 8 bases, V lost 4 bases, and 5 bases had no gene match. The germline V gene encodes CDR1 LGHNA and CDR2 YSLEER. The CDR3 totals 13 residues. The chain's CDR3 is CASSPGGGSTQYF. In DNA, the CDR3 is TGCGCCAGCAGCCCGGGCGGGGGGAGTACGCAGTATTTT.

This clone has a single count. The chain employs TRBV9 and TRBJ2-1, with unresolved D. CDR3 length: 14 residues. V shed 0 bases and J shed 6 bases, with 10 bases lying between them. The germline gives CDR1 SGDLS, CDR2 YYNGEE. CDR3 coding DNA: TGTGCCAGCAGCGTAGCTCGGCGGAGCAATGAGCAGTTCTTC. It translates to CASSVARRSNEQFF.

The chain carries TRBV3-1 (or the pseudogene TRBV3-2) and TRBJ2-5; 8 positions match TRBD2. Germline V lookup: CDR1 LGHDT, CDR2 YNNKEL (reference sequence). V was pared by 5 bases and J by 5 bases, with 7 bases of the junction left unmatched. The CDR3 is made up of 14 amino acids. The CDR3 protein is CASSYFGGAETQYF. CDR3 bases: TGTGCCAGCAGCTATTTCGGGGGGGCTGAGACCCAGTACTTC.

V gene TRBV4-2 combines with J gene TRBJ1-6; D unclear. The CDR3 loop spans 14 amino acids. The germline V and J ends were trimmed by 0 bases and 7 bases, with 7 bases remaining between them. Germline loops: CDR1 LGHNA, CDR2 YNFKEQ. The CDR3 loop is CASSQDSQNSPLHF. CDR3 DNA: TGTGCCAGCAGCCAAGACTCACAAAATTCACCCCTCCACTTT.

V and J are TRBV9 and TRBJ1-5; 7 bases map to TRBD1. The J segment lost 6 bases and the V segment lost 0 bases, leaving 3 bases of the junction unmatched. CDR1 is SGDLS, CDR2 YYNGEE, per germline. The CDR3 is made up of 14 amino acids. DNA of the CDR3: TGTGCCAGCAGCGTAGGACAGGGTAGTCAGCCCCAGCATTTT. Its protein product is CASSVGQGSQPQHF. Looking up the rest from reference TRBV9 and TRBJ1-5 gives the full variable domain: DSGVTQTPKHLITATGQRVTLRCSPRSGDLSVYWYQQSLDQGLQFLIQYYNGEERAKGNILERFSAQQFPDLHSELNLSSLELGDSALYFCASSVGQGSQPQHFGDGTRLSIL.

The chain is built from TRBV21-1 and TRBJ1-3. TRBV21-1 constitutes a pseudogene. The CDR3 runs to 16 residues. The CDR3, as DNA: TGTGCCAGCAGCAATACAGAGGGCCCCTCTGGAAACACCATATATTTT. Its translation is CASSNTEGPSGNTIYF.

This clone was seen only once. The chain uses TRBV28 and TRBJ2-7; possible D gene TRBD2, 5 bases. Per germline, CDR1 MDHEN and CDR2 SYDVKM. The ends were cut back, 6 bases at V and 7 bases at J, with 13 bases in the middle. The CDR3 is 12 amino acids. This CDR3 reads CASSRTRGEQYF. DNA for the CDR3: TGTGCCAGCAGCCGAACCCGGGGTGAGCAGTACTTC.

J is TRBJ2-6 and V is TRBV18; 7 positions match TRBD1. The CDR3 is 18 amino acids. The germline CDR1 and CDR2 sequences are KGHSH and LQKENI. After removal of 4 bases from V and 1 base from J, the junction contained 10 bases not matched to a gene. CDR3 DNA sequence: TGTGCCAGCTCACAACTGGGGACAGCCCTTTCTGGGGCCAACGTCCTGACTTTC. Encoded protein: CASSQLGTALSGANVLTF.

CDR3: CASSRDRLQETQYF. The CDR3 DNA reads TGTGCCAGTAGTAGGGACAGGTTACAAGAGACCCAGTACTTC. The chain has TRBV19 and TRBJ2-5; 8 bases align to TRBD1. CDR1 is LNHDA, CDR2 SQIVND, per germline (reference sequence). The V segment lost 4 bases and the J segment 2 bases; nucleotides outside the gene matches: 3. The CDR3 contains 14 residues.

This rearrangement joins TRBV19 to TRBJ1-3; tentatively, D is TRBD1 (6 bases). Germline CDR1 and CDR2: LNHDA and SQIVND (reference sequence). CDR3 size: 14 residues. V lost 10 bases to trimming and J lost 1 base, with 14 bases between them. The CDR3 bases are TGTGCCACCAAATGGGGGCTTTCTGGAAACACCATATATTTT. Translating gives CATKWGLSGNTIYF.

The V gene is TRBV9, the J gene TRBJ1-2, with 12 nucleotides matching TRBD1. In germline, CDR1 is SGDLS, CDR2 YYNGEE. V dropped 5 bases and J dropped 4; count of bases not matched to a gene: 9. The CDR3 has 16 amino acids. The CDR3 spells CASRAAPGQGAYGYTF. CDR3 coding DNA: TGTGCCAGCAGAGCCGCTCCGGGACAGGGGGCCTATGGCTACACCTTC.

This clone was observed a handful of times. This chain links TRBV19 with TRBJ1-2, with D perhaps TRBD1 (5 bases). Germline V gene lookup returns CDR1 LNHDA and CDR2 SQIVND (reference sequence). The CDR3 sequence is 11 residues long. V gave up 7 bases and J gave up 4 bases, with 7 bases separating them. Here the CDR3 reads CASTGGYGYTF. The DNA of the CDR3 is TGTGCCAGTACCGGGGGCTATGGCTACACCTTC.

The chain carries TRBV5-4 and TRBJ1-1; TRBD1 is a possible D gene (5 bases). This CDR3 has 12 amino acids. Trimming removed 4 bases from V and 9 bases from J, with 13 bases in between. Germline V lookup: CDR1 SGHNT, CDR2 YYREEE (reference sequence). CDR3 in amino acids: CASSGVGGKAFF. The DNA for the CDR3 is TGTGCCAGCAGCGGCGTGGGGGGGAAAGCTTTCTTT.

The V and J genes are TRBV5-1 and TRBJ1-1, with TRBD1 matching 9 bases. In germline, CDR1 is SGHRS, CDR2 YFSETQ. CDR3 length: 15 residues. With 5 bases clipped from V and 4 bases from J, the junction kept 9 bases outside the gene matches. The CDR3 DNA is TGCGCCAGCAGGTCCGGACAGGGGAGCGGCACTGAAGCTTTCTTT. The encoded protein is CASRSGQGSGTEAFF.

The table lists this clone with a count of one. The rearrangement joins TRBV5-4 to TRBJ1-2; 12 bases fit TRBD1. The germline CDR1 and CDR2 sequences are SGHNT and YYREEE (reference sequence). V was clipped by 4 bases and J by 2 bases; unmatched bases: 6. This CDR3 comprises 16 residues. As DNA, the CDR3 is TGTGCCAGCAGCACGGGACAGGGGGCGCAAAACTATGGCTACACCTTC. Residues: CASSTGQGAQNYGYTF. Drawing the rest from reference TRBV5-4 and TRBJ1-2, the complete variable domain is ETGVTQSPTHLIKTRGQQVTLRCSSQSGHNTVSWYQQALGQGPQFIFQYYREEENGRGNFPPRFSGLQFPNYSSELNVNALELDDSALYLCASSTGQGAQNYGYTFGSGTRLTVV.

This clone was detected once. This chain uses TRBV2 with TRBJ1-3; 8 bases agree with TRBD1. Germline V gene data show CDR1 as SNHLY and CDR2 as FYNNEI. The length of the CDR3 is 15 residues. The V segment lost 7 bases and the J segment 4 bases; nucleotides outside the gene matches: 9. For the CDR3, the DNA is TGTGCCAGCATCCCCGGACAGGGACGAGGAAACACCATATATTTT. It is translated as CASIPGQGRGNTIYF.

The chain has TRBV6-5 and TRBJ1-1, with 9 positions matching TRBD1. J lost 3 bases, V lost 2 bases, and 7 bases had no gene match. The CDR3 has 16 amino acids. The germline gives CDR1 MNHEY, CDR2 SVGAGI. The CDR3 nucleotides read TGTGCCAGCAGTTACGAACAGGGGGCAGTAGACACTGAAGCTTTCTTT. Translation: CASSYEQGAVDTEAFF.

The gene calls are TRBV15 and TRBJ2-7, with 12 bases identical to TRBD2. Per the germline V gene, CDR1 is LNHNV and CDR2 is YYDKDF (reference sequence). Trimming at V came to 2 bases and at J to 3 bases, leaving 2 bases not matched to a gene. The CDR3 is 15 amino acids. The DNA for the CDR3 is TGTGCCACCAGCAGAAAGACTAGCGGGGGCTACGAGCAGTACTTC. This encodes CATSRKTSGGYEQYF.